This TCR beta chain was identified during a study of long-term antiretroviral therapy in people with HIV. General study findings and limits: Clonal populations expanded prior to ART predominated within the repertoire at all time points. Comparison with controls showed narrower CDR3 length ranges in HIV repertoires.

As for this clone: No antigen is known for it.

From germline, CDR1 is MRHNA and CDR2 SNTAGT. V gave up 0 bases and J gave up 8 bases; unmatched junction bases: 4. The CDR3 contains 15 residues. Survey level was the resolution at which the v3.0 immunoSEQ assay ran. Clones were read by immunoSEQ multiplex PCR, and TCRdb kept only the in-frame ones, dropping some. The table includes tens of thousands of clones, roughly nine tenths detected once. The chain combines TRBV6-4 with TRBJ2-1; 10 bases match TRBD2. Sequenced material: unsorted PBMCs, taken 0.1 years before starting antiretroviral therapy. The TCR originated in a woman aged 50 to 60 with HIV. The CDR3 DNA follows: TGTGCCAGCAGTGACTCCAGCGGGGGGGCCCATGAGCAGTTCTTC. Residues: CASSDSSGGAHEQFF.